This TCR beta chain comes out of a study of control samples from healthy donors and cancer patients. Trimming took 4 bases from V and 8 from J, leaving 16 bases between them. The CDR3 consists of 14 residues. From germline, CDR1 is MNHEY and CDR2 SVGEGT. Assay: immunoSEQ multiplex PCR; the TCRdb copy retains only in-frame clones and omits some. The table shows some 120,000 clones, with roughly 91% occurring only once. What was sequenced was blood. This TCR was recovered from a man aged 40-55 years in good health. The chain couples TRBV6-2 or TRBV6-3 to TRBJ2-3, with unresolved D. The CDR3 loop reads CASSSHQLPFTQYF. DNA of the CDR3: TGTGCCAGCAGTTCGCACCAACTGCCCTTTACGCAGTATTTT.